These 11 T cell receptor beta chains were all obtained from the same sample, sequenced in a study of beta chain features in type 1 diabetes. General observations from the study: For Type 1 diabetes patients, all four CD4+ subsets carried TCRB CDR3s that were moderately but significantly shorter.

Reverse transcription of all isolated RNA meant that expressed TCRB transcripts were sequenced. Produced via immunoSEQ multiplex PCR; TCRdb's table is partial and in-frame only. This table has 600,000 to 700,000 clones, roughly 12% appearing once. These receptors are not linked to any known antigen. Sequencing was done on a sample of naive CD4+ T cells from blood. These receptor sequences come from a man between 25 and 39 years old with type 1 diabetes.

The rearrangement links TRBV9 to TRBJ2-5; D is possibly TRBD2 (6 bases). The CDR3 extends over 16 amino acids. CDR1 is SGDLS, CDR2 YYNGEE, per germline. With 4 bases removed from V and 4 bases from J, the gap between germline ends came to 20 bases. CDR3 amino acids: CASSPTVGLAIETQYF. CDR3 in DNA: TGTGCCAGCAGCCCTACCGTGGGGCTAGCGATAGAGACCCAGTACTTC. Combining the CDR3 with reference TRBV9 and TRBJ2-5 gives the whole variable domain DSGVTQTPKHLITATGQRVTLRCSPRSGDLSVYWYQQSLDQGLQFLIQYYNGEERAKGNILERFSAQQFPDLHSELNLSSLELGDSALYFCASSPTVGLAIETQYFGPGTRLLVL.

This clone was counted a few times. The rearrangement links TRBV7-2 to TRBJ1-5; 9 bases map to TRBD1. Unmatched junction bases numbered 7, after V lost 0 bases and J lost 7 bases. CDR3 length: 16 amino acids. Germline CDR1 is SGHTA and CDR2 is FQGNSA. This CDR3 reads CASSLAGTGHGQPQHF. In DNA, the CDR3 is TGTGCCAGCAGCTTAGCCGGGACAGGGCACGGCCAGCCCCAGCATTTT.

This clone was counted only a few times. This sample includes further DNA sequences coding for the same CDR3. The chain has TRBV7-9 and TRBJ1-1; no clear D. The CDR3 is made up of 12 amino acids. CDR1 and CDR2 (germline): SEHNR, FQNEAQ (reference sequence). The ends were cut back, 0 bases at V and 8 bases at J, with 7 bases in the middle. The CDR3: CASSLAPSEAFF. The CDR3 DNA reads TGTGCCAGCAGCTTAGCGCCCTCAGAAGCTTTCTTT.

A remark on this clone: One end of the junction does not line up with germline, which may come from a read error. The chain employs TRBV18 and TRBJ2-2; D is ambiguous. The CDR3 runs 12 residues. The germline CDR1 and CDR2 sequences are KGHSH and LQKENI. This CDR3 is CASSLDTWELFF. CDR3 bases: TGTGCCAGCTCACTCGACACCTGGGAGCTGTTTTTT.

The CDR3 loop is CSVSFLGTLSGTEAFF. As DNA, the CDR3 is TGCAGCGTATCCTTTCTCGGGACCCTTAGCGGGACTGAAGCTTTCTTT. The V call is TRBV29-1, the J call TRBJ1-1, with D maybe TRBD1 (5 bases). The CDR3 contains 16 residues. Trimming shortened V by 6 bases and J by 5 bases, and 25 bases separated the two germline ends. Germline CDR1 reads SQVTM; CDR2 reads ANQGSEA.

The CDR3 DNA follows: TGTGCCAGCAGCTTAACCAGTTTAGTGAACACTGAAGCTTTCTTT. Protein product: CASSLTSLVNTEAFF. This chain connects TRBV7-6 to TRBJ1-1, with no clear D. Per germline, CDR1 SGHVS and CDR2 FNYEAQ. This CDR3 region has 15 residues. The V gene lost 2 bases and the J gene lost 0 bases, with 10 bases spanning the gap.

The chain uses TRBV4-2 and TRBJ1-6; D gene unclear. V lost 0 bases, J lost 7 bases, and 10 bases lay in between. The CDR3 sequence is 15 residues long. In germline, CDR1 is LGHNA, CDR2 YNFKEQ. In DNA form, the CDR3 reads TGTGCCAGCAGCCAAGATGGAGGGAACAATTCACCCCTCCACTTT. Translating it yields CASSQDGGNNSPLHF.

Concerning this clone itself: Within the sample, other DNA sequences also encode this same CDR3. The CDR3 is CASSQEGRDTQYF. The CDR3 coding sequence is TGCGCCAGCAGCCAAGAGGGTCGAGATACGCAGTATTTT. The chain is built from TRBV4-3 and TRBJ2-3; D unclear. CDR1 and CDR2 (germline): LGHNA, YSLEER. Trimming stripped 0 bases from V and 5 bases from J, with 6 bases between. This CDR3 comprises 13 residues.

The V call is TRBV7-9, the J call TRBJ2-7, with D possibly matching TRBD2 (6 bases). The CDR3 runs 16 residues. Trimming shortened V by 3 bases and J by 3 bases, and 18 bases separated the two germline ends. Looked up from germline, CDR1 is SEHNR and CDR2 is FQNEAQ (reference sequence). In nucleotides, the CDR3 is TGTGCCAGCAGCTTGGAGGACACATGGACTAACTACGAGCAGTACTTC. Protein: CASSLEDTWTNYEQYF. Filled out from reference TRBV7-9 and TRBJ2-7, the complete variable domain reads DTGVSQNPRHKITKRGQNVTFRCDPISEHNRLYWYRQTLGQGPEFLTYFQNEAQLEKSRLLSDRFSAERPKGSFSTLEIQRTEQGDSAMYLCASSLEDTWTNYEQYFGPGTRLTVT.

This chain connects TRBV27 to TRBJ1-4; unclear D gene. This CDR3 region has 14 residues. V lost 6 bases and J lost 5, with 13 bases in between. CDR1 MNHEY and CDR2 SMNVEV come from the germline V gene (reference sequence). Here the CDR3 reads CASSPTRRNEKLFF. The CDR3 DNA follows: TGTGCCAGCAGCCCTACCCGGAGGAATGAAAAACTGTTTTTT. The complete variable domain, with remaining parts taken from reference TRBV27 and TRBJ1-4, reads EAQVTQNPRYLITVTGKKLTVTCSQNMNHEYMSWYRQDPGLGLRQIYYSMNVEVTDKGDVPEGYKVSRKEKRNFPLILESPSPNQTSLYFCASSPTRRNEKLFFGSGTQLSVL.

This clone appeared a few times. The rearrangement links TRBV9 to TRBJ2-1; 8 nucleotides match TRBD2. The CDR3 has 17 residues. Germline CDR1 SGDLS, CDR2 YYNGEE. After removal of 0 bases from V and 8 bases from J, the junction contained 13 bases not matched to a gene. CDR3 sequence reads: CASSVAVGPSRGDEQFF. The CDR3 bases are TGTGCCAGCAGCGTAGCCGTCGGGCCCTCGCGGGGGGATGAGCAGTTCTTC.